One sample yielded the 17 T cell receptor beta chains listed below, sequenced in a study of blood T cell repertoires in COVID-19. Produced via immunoSEQ multiplex PCR; TCRdb's table is partial and in-frame only. The table lists 250,000 to 350,000 clones, around 85% of them singletons. What was sequenced was PBMCs or T cells enriched from blood (not recorded which). Source of these receptors: a woman aged 25 to 39 who had recovered from COVID-19.

The genes are TRBV3-1 (or the pseudogene TRBV3-2) and TRBJ1-1; 7 nucleotides align to TRBD1. CDR3 length equals 14 residues. V lost 3 bases and J lost 8; bases outside the gene matches: 9. Germline values: CDR1 LGHDT, CDR2 YNNKEL (reference sequence). CDR3 DNA sequence: TGTGCCAGCAGCCAGCTAGGACAGGTGGGAGAAGCTTTCTTT. Translated, it gives CASSQLGQVGEAFF.

This chain connects TRBV5-1 to TRBJ1-4; 7 nucleotides line up with TRBD1. Unmatched junction bases numbered 6, after V lost 4 bases and J lost 3 bases. Germline CDR1 is SGHRS and CDR2 is YFSETQ. This CDR3 spans 15 amino acids. DNA for the CDR3: TGCGCCAGCAGCCTACGACAGGGACCTAATGAAAAACTGTTTTTT. It encodes CASSLRQGPNEKLFF.

The chain uses TRBV27 and TRBJ1-4, with a tentative D call TRBD1 (6 bases). CDR3 length: 22 amino acids. V lost 5 bases, J lost 0 bases, and 31 bases lay in between. Germline V CDR1 and CDR2: MNHEY, SMNVEV (reference sequence). The CDR3 sequence is CASSHRRETGRFPEATNEKLFF. CDR3 DNA: TGTGCCAGCAGTCATCGCCGGGAAACAGGGCGATTCCCCGAAGCAACTAATGAAAAACTGTTTTTT.

The CDR3 loop is CASSLSVIPGNTIYF. CDR3 in DNA: TGTGCCAGCAGCTTAAGCGTGATCCCTGGAAACACCATATATTTT. This chain joins TRBV6-5 and TRBJ1-3, with no clear D. The V gene lost 6 bases and the J gene lost 2 bases, with 14 bases spanning the gap. The germline V gene encodes CDR1 MNHEY and CDR2 SVGAGI. The CDR3 has 15 residues.

This CDR3 is CASSLTPLAGGNNEQFF. In nucleotides, the CDR3 is TGCGCCAGCAGCTTAACCCCTCTAGCGGGAGGGAACAATGAGCAGTTCTTC. The chain joins TRBV5-1 to TRBJ2-1; 12 bases are a match to TRBD2. The CDR3 contains 17 residues. Germline values: CDR1 SGHRS, CDR2 YFSETQ. V was pared by 2 bases and J by 5 bases, with 8 bases of the junction left unmatched.

The V call is TRBV9, the J call TRBJ2-7; 9 bases agree with TRBD2. CDR1 is SGDLS and CDR2 is YYNGEE in the germline V gene. V lost 3 bases and J lost 7; bases outside the gene matches: 11. This CDR3 spans 15 amino acids. The CDR3 reads CASSAGTSQAREQYF. The CDR3 DNA is TGTGCCAGCAGCGCGGGGACTAGCCAGGCGAGGGAGCAGTACTTC.

The J gene is TRBJ2-2, the V gene TRBV10-2, with 13 bases lining up with TRBD2. Losses at the gene ends were 6 bases for V and 2 bases for J; bases not matched to a gene: 6. The V gene's germline CDR1 is WSHSY and CDR2 SAAADI. The CDR3 covers 17 residues. In DNA, the CDR3 is TGCGCCAGCAGAAGGACTAGCGGGAGAGTCAACACCGGGGAGCTGTTTTTT. Translation gives CASRRTSGRVNTGELFF.

The sample holds many counts of this clone. The genes are TRBV15 and TRBJ2-7; D possibly corresponds to TRBD1 (5 bases). CDR3 size: 15 residues. The ends were cut back, 6 bases at V and 6 bases at J, with 21 bases in the middle. Germline lookup yields CDR1 LNHNV and CDR2 YYDKDF (reference sequence). The CDR3 spells CATSHSTVDDREQYF. CDR3 nucleotide sequence: TGTGCCACCAGTCACTCGACAGTGGATGACCGCGAGCAGTACTTC.

This chain joins TRBV5-8 and TRBJ1-5; perhaps TRBD1 as D (6 bases). The V gene's germline CDR1 is SGHTS and CDR2 YDEGEE. This CDR3 has 15 amino acids. V gave up 4 bases and J gave up 5 bases, with 16 bases separating them. CDR3 amino acids: CASSLPGTLDQPQHF. The CDR3 bases are TGTGCCAGCAGCCTGCCCGGGACACTAGATCAGCCCCAGCATTTT.

V usage is TRBV3-1 (or the pseudogene TRBV3-2) and J usage is TRBJ2-3, with 8 bases fitting TRBD1. The ends lost 3 bases at V and 4 bases at J; junction bases unmatched: 6. Germline-derived CDR1 and CDR2 are LGHDT and YNNKEL (reference sequence). The CDR3 is made up of 15 amino acids. The CDR3 nucleotides read TGTGCCAGCAGCCATAGACAGGGGATCGCAGATACGCAGTATTTT. Translated: CASSHRQGIADTQYF.

The chain recombines TRBV6-5 with TRBJ2-7; possible D gene TRBD2, 5 bases. CDR1 is MNHEY and CDR2 is SVGAGI in the germline V gene. V gave up 8 bases and J gave up 5 bases, with 16 bases separating them. The CDR3 extends over 13 amino acids. DNA for the CDR3: TGTGCCAGCCGCCCACCCGGGGTCCACGAGCAGTACTTC. As protein: CASRPPGVHEQYF.

The rearrangement links TRBV7-9 to TRBJ2-5; possible D gene TRBD2, 5 bases. Germline CDR1 and CDR2: SEHNR and FQNEAQ (reference sequence). The CDR3 contains 19 residues. Trimming removed 4 bases at V and 3 bases at J, with 27 bases between. The CDR3 DNA is TGTGCCAGCAGCTCCCAGACTATCTTGGTAACTCCCTGGGAAGAGACCCAGTACTTC. Translated, it gives CASSSQTILVTPWEETQYF. Together with reference TRBV7-9 and TRBJ2-5, the CDR3 gives the full variable domain: DTGVSQNPRHKITKRGQNVTFRCDPISEHNRLYWYRQTLGQGPEFLTYFQNEAQLEKSRLLSDRFSAERPKGSFSTLEIQRTEQGDSAMYLCASSSQTILVTPWEETQYFGPGTRLLVL.

The chain joins TRBV27 to TRBJ2-7, with D hard to call. Germline V CDR1 and CDR2: MNHEY, SMNVEV (reference sequence). The CDR3 is made up of 12 amino acids. The V and J ends lost 4 bases and 6 bases respectively, with 10 bases between them. CDR3: CASSSVSGEQYF. The CDR3 region has the DNA TGTGCCAGCAGTTCGGTTTCTGGCGAGCAGTACTTC.

The V call is TRBV6-5, the J call TRBJ1-3; a possible D gene is TRBD1 (5 bases). The CDR3 length is 14 residues. CDR1 is MNHEY, CDR2 SVGAGI, per germline. V was shortened by 5 bases and J by 1 base, with 9 bases between the two germline ends. CDR3: CASSPGSSGNTIYF. The CDR3 nucleotides read TGTGCCAGCAGTCCAGGGTCTTCTGGAAACACCATATATTTT.

This chain uses TRBV6-5 with TRBJ1-2, with a tentative D call TRBD1 (5 bases). Germline CDR1 reads MNHEY; CDR2 reads SVGAGI. CDR3 length: 13 amino acids. V was pared by 4 bases and J by 7 bases, with 13 bases between. This chain's CDR3 is CASSFGEGLGYTF. In nucleotides, the CDR3 is TGTGCCAGCAGTTTTGGGGAGGGACTTGGCTACACCTTC.

The J gene is TRBJ1-4, the V gene TRBV7-9; D gene uncertain. The CDR3 spans 13 residues. Germline CDR1 and CDR2: SEHNR and FQNEAQ (reference sequence). V shed 1 base and J shed 4 bases, with 4 bases lying between them. The CDR3 DNA reads as TGTGCCAGCAGCTTAGGCAGTAATGAAAAACTGTTTTTT. Its translation: CASSLGSNEKLFF.

This clone was picked up a small number of times. The J gene is TRBJ1-1, the V gene TRBV5-1, with TRBD1 identical over 7 bases. In germline, CDR1 is SGHRS, CDR2 YFSETQ. With V trimmed by 4 bases and J by 6 bases, 18 bases remained unmatched. This CDR3 contains 17 residues. CDR3 in amino acids: CASSLTDRARGAPEAFF. The CDR3 DNA reads TGCGCCAGCAGCCTGACTGACAGGGCCCGAGGTGCGCCTGAAGCTTTCTTT. The whole variable domain, remainder taken from reference TRBV5-1 and TRBJ1-1, is KAGVTQTPRYLIKTRGQQVTLSCSPISGHRSVSWYQQTPGQGLQFLFEYFSETQRNKGNFPGRFSGRQFSNSRSEMNVSTLELGDSALYLCASSLTDRARGAPEAFFGQGTRLTVV.